The 15 T cell receptor beta chains below all came from one sample that was sequenced in a study of shared T cell receptors in the human thymus. Clones were read by immunoSEQ multiplex PCR, and TCRdb kept only the in-frame ones, dropping some. Of about 380,000 clones listed, 85% to 95% are singletons. The source material was thymocytes. Source of these receptors: a human donor.

The J gene is TRBJ1-1, the V gene TRBV28; D not certain. The CDR3 contains 13 residues. The germline V gene has CDR1 MDHEN and CDR2 SYDVKM. Trimming cost V 8 bases and J 4 bases, with 14 bases left between them. DNA for the CDR3: TGTGCCAGCGAGACTGGGTCGGGCACTGAAGCTTTCTTT. Translated, it gives CASETGSGTEAFF.

CDR3 DNA sequence: TGTGCCAGCAGCTTAGTTCAGGGGGCTCACGAGCAGTTCTTC. It encodes CASSLVQGAHEQFF. The gene calls are TRBV7-2 and TRBJ2-1; 8 bases line up with TRBD1. The V segment lost 1 base and the J segment 10 bases; nucleotides outside the gene matches: 6. The CDR3 consists of 14 residues. Per germline, CDR1 SGHTA and CDR2 FQGNSA.

The chain carries TRBV12-5 and TRBJ2-1, with 11 bases fitting TRBD2. The CDR3 extends over 16 amino acids. V trimming: 4 bases; J trimming: 7 bases; junction bases outside the gene matches: 9. Germline values: CDR1 LGHNT, CDR2 FRNRAP. The CDR3 reads CASGSLAGGGLNEQFF. The CDR3 nucleotides read TGTGCTAGTGGTTCCCTAGCGGGAGGAGGGCTAAATGAGCAGTTCTTC. Using reference TRBV12-5 and TRBJ2-1 for the parts outside the CDR3, the full variable domain is DARVTQTPRHKVTEMGQEVTMRCQPILGHNTVFWYRQTMMQGLELLAYFRNRAPLDDSGMPKDRFSAEMPDATLATLKIQPSEPRDSAVYFCASGSLAGGGLNEQFFGPGTRLTVL.

The V gene is TRBV6-1, the J gene TRBJ2-7; 10 bases are shared with TRBD2. The CDR3 runs 15 residues. Trimming at V came to 5 bases and at J to 4 bases, leaving 8 bases not matched to a gene. Germline V CDR1 and CDR2: MNHNS, SASEGT. DNA for the CDR3: TGTGCCAGCAGTCACGGACTAGCGGAGCCGTACGAGCAGTACTTC. Protein sequence: CASSHGLAEPYEQYF.

This clone appeared a single time. The CDR3 loop is CASSQETGGPSSYEQYF. The CDR3 coding sequence is TGTGCCAGCAGCCAAGAGACTGGGGGTCCGAGCTCCTACGAGCAGTACTTC. The chain employs TRBV14 and TRBJ2-7; either TRBD1 or TRBD2 may fit D (5 bases each). The germline V gene has CDR1 SGHDN and CDR2 FVKESK. The ends were cut back, 0 bases at V and 0 bases at J, with 15 bases in the middle. This CDR3 is built from 17 residues.

J is TRBJ2-1 and V is TRBV25-1; a weak D match, TRBD2 (6 bases). The CDR3 loop spans 17 amino acids. Trimming took 3 bases from V and 2 from J, leaving 17 bases between them. Germline V gives CDR1 MGHDK, CDR2 SYGVNS. The CDR3 DNA reads TGTGCCAGCAGTGATACGGAGGGGCGCATCCCCTACAATGAGCAGTTCTTC. It codes for CASSDTEGRIPYNEQFF.

V usage is TRBV27 and J usage is TRBJ1-5; 7 bases line up with TRBD1. After removal of 3 bases from V and 4 bases from J, the junction contained 6 bases not matched to a gene. The CDR3 runs 15 residues. Looked up from germline, CDR1 is MNHEY and CDR2 is SMNVEV (reference sequence). CDR3 sequence reads: CASSFRGQTNQPQHF. The CDR3 coding sequence is TGTGCCAGCAGTTTTAGGGGACAGACTAATCAGCCCCAGCATTTT.

A single count supports this clone. The chain carries TRBV19 and TRBJ2-7; D gene unclear. Looked up from germline, CDR1 is LNHDA and CDR2 is SQIVND (reference sequence). The CDR3 runs to 16 residues. With 2 bases removed from V and 3 bases from J, the gap between germline ends came to 17 bases. The CDR3 here is CASSITPAGRSYEQYF. For the CDR3, the DNA is TGTGCCAGTAGTATAACCCCCGCCGGCAGGAGCTACGAGCAGTACTTC.

The chain is built from TRBV19 and TRBJ2-7, with D possibly matching TRBD2 (6 bases). Trimming took 0 bases from V and 6 from J, leaving 30 bases between them. Germline V gene data show CDR1 as LNHDA and CDR2 as SQIVND (reference sequence). CDR3 length equals 20 residues. The CDR3 nucleotides are TGTGCCAGTAGTATAGATCGGGGGTGGAGGCAACTACCTACTCGGGCCGAGCAGTACTTC. Amino acids: CASSIDRGWRQLPTRAEQYF.

V gene TRBV19 combines with J gene TRBJ2-3; D not certain. With 4 bases removed from V and 6 bases from J, the gap between germline ends came to 11 bases. Germline V lookup: CDR1 LNHDA, CDR2 SQIVND (reference sequence). This CDR3 region has 13 residues. CDR3 coding DNA: TGTGCCAGTAGTAGGTCGCAGGCGGATACGCAGTATTTT. Translating gives CASSRSQADTQYF.

The chain links TRBV9 to TRBJ1-2; TRBD1 agrees at 7 bases. The V and J ends lost 3 bases and 4 bases, in that order; junction bases with no gene match: 12. CDR3 length: 16 residues. The germline CDR1 and CDR2 sequences are SGDLS and YYNGEE. CDR3 residues: CASSGPQDRPSYGYTF. The CDR3 coding sequence is TGTGCCAGCAGCGGACCCCAGGACAGGCCTAGCTATGGCTACACCTTC.

V usage is TRBV5-8 and J usage is TRBJ1-5; D is unresolved. Germline V gene sequence: CDR1 SGHTS, CDR2 YDEGEE. The length of the CDR3 is 12 residues. With 0 bases removed from V and 5 bases from J, the gap between germline ends came to 3 bases. The CDR3 DNA reads as TGTGCCAGCAGCTTGGATCATCAGCCCCAGCATTTT. This sequence encodes CASSLDHQPQHF. The variable domain in full, completed from reference TRBV5-8 and TRBJ1-5, reads EAGVTQSPTHLIKTRGQQATLRCSPISGHTSVYWYQQALGLGLQFLLWYDEGEERNRGNFPPRFSGRQFPNYSSELNVNALELEDSALYLCASSLDHQPQHFGDGTRLSIL.

The chain is built from TRBV4-1 and TRBJ2-7; D may be TRBD2 (6 bases). This CDR3 comprises 15 residues. Germline-derived CDR1 and CDR2 are MGHRA and YSYEKL. The V gene lost 6 bases and the J gene lost 1 base, with 16 bases spanning the gap. CDR3 bases: TGCGCCAGCAGTGCCCGGGAGACTAGTTCCTACGAGCAGTACTTC. Its protein product is CASSARETSSYEQYF.

The V call is TRBV5-8, the J call TRBJ2-7; 7 nucleotides align to TRBD1. V was clipped by 4 bases and J by 2 bases; unmatched bases: 6. CDR1 and CDR2 from the germline V gene are SGHTS and YDEGEE. This CDR3 is 14 amino acids long. This CDR3 is CASSKRQGPYEQYF. The CDR3 coding sequence is TGTGCCAGCAGCAAAAGACAGGGACCCTACGAGCAGTACTTC.

V usage is TRBV29-1 and J usage is TRBJ2-1; 10 bases line up with TRBD2. The CDR3 is made up of 13 amino acids. Germline values: CDR1 SQVTM, CDR2 ANQGSEA. Trimming removed 4 bases from V and 6 bases from J; junction bases left unmatched: 3. The CDR3 reads CSVGAGGGNEQFF. DNA for the CDR3: TGCAGCGTTGGAGCGGGAGGGGGCAATGAGCAGTTCTTC.